The 4 T cell receptor beta chains reported below all come from one sample, sequenced in a study of T cell responses to AZD1222 COVID-19 vaccine. Here immunoSEQ multiplex PCR was the method, and the copy in TCRdb shows in-frame clones only, minus some. Of about 200,000 clones listed, 80% to 95% are singletons. The source was peripheral blood, collected 28 days after the second AZD1222 dose. Source of these receptors: an adult who received the AZD1222 COVID-19 vaccine.

The table lists this clone with a count of one. The chain carries TRBV2 and TRBJ1-2; 8 bases line up with TRBD1. This CDR3 comprises 14 residues. V shed 4 bases and J 8 bases; nucleotides not matched to a gene: 9. Germline V lookup: CDR1 SNHLY, CDR2 FYNNEI. The DNA for the CDR3 is TGTGCCAGCAGTGGACAGGGGATGGTGGGAGGCTACACCTTC. It encodes CASSGQGMVGGYTF.

The chain recombines TRBV9 with TRBJ2-1; TRBD1 aligns across 10 bases. V was clipped by 4 bases and J by 9 bases; unmatched bases: 13. This CDR3 comprises 16 residues. Germline V gene sequence: CDR1 SGDLS, CDR2 YYNGEE. DNA for the CDR3: TGTGCCAGCAGCCCCCGGGACAGGGGAGGGTTCGGTGAGCAGTTCTTC. Translating gives CASSPRDRGGFGEQFF.

The V call is TRBV5-4, the J call TRBJ2-5, with TRBD1 matching over 9 bases. Per the germline V gene, CDR1 is SGHNT and CDR2 is YYREEE (reference sequence). Trimming took 3 bases from V and 2 from J; bases not matched to a gene: 5. The CDR3 runs 15 residues. CDR3 amino acids: CASSSTTGGQETQYF. In nucleotides, the CDR3 is TGTGCCAGCAGCTCTACGACAGGGGGGCAAGAGACCCAGTACTTC.

J is TRBJ1-4 and V is TRBV7-7; 10 bases line up with TRBD1. Germline loops: CDR1 SSHAT, CDR2 FNYEAQ (reference sequence). This CDR3 has 14 residues. V lost 5 bases to trimming and J lost 7 bases; unmatched junction nucleotides: 4. The chain's CDR3 is CASSLGTGVEKLFF. The CDR3 DNA is TGTGCCAGCAGCCTCGGGACAGGGGTTGAAAAACTGTTTTTT.